This T cell receptor (beta chain) was retrieved from a study of post-analysis software for immune sequencing data. The authors incorporated unique molecular identifiers into the TCR beta cDNA libraries. Between about 0.85 and 11 million T cells gave rise to roughly 0.5 million cDNA molecules. TCRdb analysed the PCR reads with MiXCR anew, one entry per CDR3 protein. Altogether under 900,000 distinct CDR3 sequences are present, 53% being singletons, with the ten largest covering roughly 4.4%. Trimming cost V 3 bases and J 2 bases, with 17 bases left between them. Germline-derived CDR1 and CDR2 are SGHAT and FQNNGV. This CDR3 contains 16 residues. Study-level points and caveats: Five TRBV segments were more frequent in patients than controls; TRBV5-6, TRBV5-1 and TRBV20-1 belonged to this group. Significantly lower normalized Chao1 diversity was seen in multiple sclerosis patients than in controls.

A remark on this clonotype: The antigen remains unidentified.

The source material was blood. The source of this sequence is a girl aged 10 to 17 with multiple sclerosis. This chain connects TRBV11-2 to TRBJ2-7, with D unclear. CDR3 in amino acids: CASSLAHPPGPYEQYF. The CDR3 coding sequence is TGTGCCAGCAGCTTGGCGCATCCGCCTGGCCCCTACGAGCAGTACTTC.